A single sample is the source of the 5 T cell receptor beta chains below, sequenced in a study of a mutant IDH1 vaccine in newly diagnosed glioma. Time point here: baseline, week 1 (first vaccination visit). Treatment described: pre-vaccination baseline after standard-of-care therapy. Data came from immunoSEQ multiplex PCR; TCRdb stores just in-frame clones and leaves some out. This table has 99,000 or so clones, 70% to 90% appearing once. Material: PBMCs, obtained from a glioma patient treated with radiotherapy, temozolomide or both. The receptor source for this set is a woman aged 50 to 60 with glioma.

The V and J genes are TRBV30 and TRBJ2-7; TRBD1 might be the D (6 bases). The CDR3 runs 12 residues. Germline V gene data show CDR1 as GTSNPN and CDR2 as SVGIG (reference sequence). V was pared by 2 bases and J by 5 bases, with 10 bases between. CDR3 protein: CAWSMAGDEQYF. In DNA form, the CDR3 reads TGTGCCTGGAGTATGGCAGGGGACGAGCAGTACTTC.

The chain employs TRBV11-2 and TRBJ1-3; TRBD1 is a possible D gene (5 bases). The ends were cut back, 5 bases at V and 14 bases at J, with 19 bases in the middle. The length of the CDR3 is 13 residues. In germline, CDR1 is SGHAT, CDR2 FQNNGV. CDR3 nucleotides: TGTGCCAGCAGCCTCGATCAACAGGTCAGAGTATATTTT. Its protein is CASSLDQQVRVYF.

The chain joins TRBV7-9 to TRBJ2-7, with TRBD2 identical over 14 bases. The CDR3 extends over 19 amino acids. From germline, CDR1 is SEHNR and CDR2 FQNEAQ (reference sequence). Losses at the gene ends were 2 bases for V and 3 bases for J; bases not matched to a gene: 12. The CDR3 DNA sequence: TGTGCCAGCAGCTTACGGCCCGGACTAGCGGGAGGTGAGCTCTACGAGCAGTACTTC. Residues: CASSLRPGLAGGELYEQYF.

This clone was seen a handful of times. This chain joins TRBV29-1 and TRBJ2-5, with 10 bases that match TRBD1. V dropped 5 bases and J dropped 5; count of bases not matched to a gene: 2. CDR1 and CDR2 from the germline V gene are SQVTM and ANQGSEA. CDR3 length: 12 residues. The CDR3 sequence: CSVRTGGETQYF. CDR3 coding DNA: TGCAGCGTTCGGACAGGGGGGGAGACCCAGTACTTC.

This clone was seen only once. This chain links TRBV29-1 with TRBJ2-5; 11 bases line up with TRBD1. With 6 bases clipped from V and 5 bases from J, the junction kept 2 bases outside the gene matches. Germline CDR1 is SQVTM and CDR2 is ANQGSEA. This CDR3 region has 12 residues. CDR3 nucleotides: TGCAGCGTGGGACAGGGGGAGGAGACCCAGTACTTC. Encoded protein: CSVGQGEETQYF.